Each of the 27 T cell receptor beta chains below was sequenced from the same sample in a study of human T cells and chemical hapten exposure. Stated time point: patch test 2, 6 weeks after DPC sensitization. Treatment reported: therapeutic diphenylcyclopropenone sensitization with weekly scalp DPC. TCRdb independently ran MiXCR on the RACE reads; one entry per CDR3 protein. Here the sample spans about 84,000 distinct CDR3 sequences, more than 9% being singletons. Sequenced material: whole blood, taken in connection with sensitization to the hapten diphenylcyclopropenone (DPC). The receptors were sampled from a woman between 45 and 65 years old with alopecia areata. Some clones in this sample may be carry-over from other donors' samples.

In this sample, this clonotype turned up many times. CDR3 residues: CASSHGGGTEAFF. For the CDR3, the DNA is TGTGCCAGCAGCCACGGGGGAGGGACTGAAGCTTTCTTT. The rearrangement links TRBV3-1 to TRBJ1-1, with TRBD1 as a possible D gene (5 bases). The CDR3 length is 13 residues. From germline, CDR1 is LGHDT and CDR2 YNNKEL (reference sequence). The germline V and J ends were trimmed by 3 bases and 5 bases, with 10 bases remaining between them.

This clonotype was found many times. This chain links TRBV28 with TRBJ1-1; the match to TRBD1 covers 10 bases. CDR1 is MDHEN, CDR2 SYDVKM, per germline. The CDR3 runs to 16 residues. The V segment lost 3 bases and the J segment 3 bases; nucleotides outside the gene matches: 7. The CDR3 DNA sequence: TGTGCCAGCAGTTTCGGGACAGGGGAAGGGTACACTGAAGCTTTCTTT. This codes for CASSFGTGEGYTEAFF. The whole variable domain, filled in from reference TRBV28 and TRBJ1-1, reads DVKVTQSSRYLVKRTGEKVFLECVQDMDHENMFWYRQDPGLGLRLIYFSYDVKMKEKGDIPEGYSVSREKKERFSLILESASTNQTSMYLCASSFGTGEGYTEAFFGQGTRLTVV.

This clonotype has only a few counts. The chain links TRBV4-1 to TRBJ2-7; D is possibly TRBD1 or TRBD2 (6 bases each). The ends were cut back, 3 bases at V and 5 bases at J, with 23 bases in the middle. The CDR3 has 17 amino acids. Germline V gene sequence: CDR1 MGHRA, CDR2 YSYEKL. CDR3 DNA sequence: TGCGCCAGCAGCCATGGACTCGGGGGCGCAAAGAATCACGAGCAGTACTTC. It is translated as CASSHGLGGAKNHEQYF.

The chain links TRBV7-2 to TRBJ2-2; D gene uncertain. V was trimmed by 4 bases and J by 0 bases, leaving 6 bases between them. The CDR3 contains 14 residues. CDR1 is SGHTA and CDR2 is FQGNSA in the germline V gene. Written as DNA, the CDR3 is TGTGCCAGCAGCTCCTACACGAACACCGGGGAGCTGTTTTTT. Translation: CASSSYTNTGELFF.

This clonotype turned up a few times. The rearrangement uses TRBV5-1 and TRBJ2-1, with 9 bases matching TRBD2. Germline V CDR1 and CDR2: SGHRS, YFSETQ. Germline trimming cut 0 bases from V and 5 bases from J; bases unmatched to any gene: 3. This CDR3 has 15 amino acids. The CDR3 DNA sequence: TGCGCCAGCAGCTTGGGACTAGCGGAGAACAATGAGCAGTTCTTC. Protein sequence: CASSLGLAENNEQFF.

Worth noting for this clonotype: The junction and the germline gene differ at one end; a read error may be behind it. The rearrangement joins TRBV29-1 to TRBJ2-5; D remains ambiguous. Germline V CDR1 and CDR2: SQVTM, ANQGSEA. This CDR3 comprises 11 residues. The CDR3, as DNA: TGCAGCGTGGAAGCAGGAGAGACCCAGTACTTC. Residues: CSVEAGETQYF.

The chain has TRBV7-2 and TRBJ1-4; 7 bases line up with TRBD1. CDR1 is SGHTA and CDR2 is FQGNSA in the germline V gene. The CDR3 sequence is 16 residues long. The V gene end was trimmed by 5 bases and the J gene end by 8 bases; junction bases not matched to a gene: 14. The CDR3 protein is CASSPGARGLREKLFF. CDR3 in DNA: TGTGCCAGCAGCCCAGGCGCTAGGGGGCTAAGGGAAAAACTGTTTTTT.

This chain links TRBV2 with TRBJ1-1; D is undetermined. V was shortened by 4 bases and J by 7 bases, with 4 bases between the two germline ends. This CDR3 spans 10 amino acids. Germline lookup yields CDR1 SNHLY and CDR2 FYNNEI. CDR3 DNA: TGTGCCAGCAGTGCCGGTGAAGCTTTCTTT. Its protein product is CASSAGEAFF. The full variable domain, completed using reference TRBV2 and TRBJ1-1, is EPEVTQTPSHQVTQMGQEVILRCVPISNHLYFYWYRQILGQKVEFLVSFYNNEISEKSEIFDDQFSVERPDGSNFTLKIRSTKLEDSAMYFCASSAGEAFFGQGTRLTVV.

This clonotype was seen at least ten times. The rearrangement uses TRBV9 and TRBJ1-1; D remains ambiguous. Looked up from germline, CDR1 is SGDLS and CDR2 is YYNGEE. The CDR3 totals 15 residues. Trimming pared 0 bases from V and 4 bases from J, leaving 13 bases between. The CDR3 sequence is CASSVVDRETTEAFF. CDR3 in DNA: TGTGCCAGCAGCGTAGTCGATCGGGAAACCACTGAAGCTTTCTTT.

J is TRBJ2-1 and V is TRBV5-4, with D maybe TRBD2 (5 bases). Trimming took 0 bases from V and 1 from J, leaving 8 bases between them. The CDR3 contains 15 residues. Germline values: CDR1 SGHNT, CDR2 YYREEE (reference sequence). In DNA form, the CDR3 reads TGTGCCAGCAGCTTGGAAGCGGTGTCCTACAATGAGCAGTTCTTC. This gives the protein CASSLEAVSYNEQFF.

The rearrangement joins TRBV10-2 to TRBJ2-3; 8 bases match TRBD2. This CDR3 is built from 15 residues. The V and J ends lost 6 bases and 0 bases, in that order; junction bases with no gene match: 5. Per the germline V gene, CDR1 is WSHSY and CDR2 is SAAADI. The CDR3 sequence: CASSGRDTSTDTQYF. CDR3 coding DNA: TGCGCCAGCAGCGGGAGGGACACCAGCACAGATACGCAGTATTTT.

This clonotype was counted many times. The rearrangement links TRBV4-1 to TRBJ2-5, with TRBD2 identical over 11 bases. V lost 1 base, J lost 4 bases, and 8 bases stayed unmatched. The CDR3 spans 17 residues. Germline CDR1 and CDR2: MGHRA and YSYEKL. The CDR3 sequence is CASSQANSGRALETQYF. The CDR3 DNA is TGCGCCAGCAGCCAAGCTAATAGCGGGAGGGCTTTAGAGACCCAGTACTTC.

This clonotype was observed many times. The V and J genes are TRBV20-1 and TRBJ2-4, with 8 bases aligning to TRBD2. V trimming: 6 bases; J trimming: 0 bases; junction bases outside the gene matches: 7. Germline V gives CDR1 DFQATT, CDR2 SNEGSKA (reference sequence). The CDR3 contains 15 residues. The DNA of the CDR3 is TGCAGTGCCGCGGGGGGCGGCCTAGCCAAAAACATTCAGTACTTC. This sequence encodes CSAAGGGLAKNIQYF.

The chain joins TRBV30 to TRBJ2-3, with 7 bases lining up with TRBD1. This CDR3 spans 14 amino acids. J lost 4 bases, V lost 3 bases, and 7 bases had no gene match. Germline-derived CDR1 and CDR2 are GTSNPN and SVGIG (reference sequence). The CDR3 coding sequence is TGTGCCTGGAGCACAGGGGTTCCCGCAGATACGCAGTATTTT. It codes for CAWSTGVPADTQYF.

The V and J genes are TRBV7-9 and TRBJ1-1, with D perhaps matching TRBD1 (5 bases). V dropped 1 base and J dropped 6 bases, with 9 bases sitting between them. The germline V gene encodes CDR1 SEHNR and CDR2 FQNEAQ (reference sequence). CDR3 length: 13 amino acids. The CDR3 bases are TGTGCCAGCAGCTTAGGTCAGACAGCTGAAGCTTTCTTT. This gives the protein CASSLGQTAEAFF.

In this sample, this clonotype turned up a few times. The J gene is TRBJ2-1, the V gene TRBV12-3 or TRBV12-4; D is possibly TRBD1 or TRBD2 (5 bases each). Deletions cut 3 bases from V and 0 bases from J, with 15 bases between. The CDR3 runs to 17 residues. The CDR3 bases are TGTGCCAGCAGTTTTCCCGGGACCACCTTCTCCTACAATGAGCAGTTCTTC. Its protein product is CASSFPGTTFSYNEQFF.

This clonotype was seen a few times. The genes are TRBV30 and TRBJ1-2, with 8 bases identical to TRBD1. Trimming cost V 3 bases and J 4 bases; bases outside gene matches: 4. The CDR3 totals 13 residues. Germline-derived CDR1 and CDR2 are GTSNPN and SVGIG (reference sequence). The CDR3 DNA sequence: TGTGCCTGGAGGGCAGGGGGCACCTATGGCTACACCTTC. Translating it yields CAWRAGGTYGYTF. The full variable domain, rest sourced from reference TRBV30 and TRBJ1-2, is SQTIHQWPATLVQPVGSPLSLECTVEGTSNPNLYWYRQAAGRGLQLLFYSVGIGQISSEVPQNLSASRPQDRQFILSSKKLLLSDSGFYLCAWRAGGTYGYTFGSGTRLTVV.

CDR3 nucleotide sequence: TGTGCCAGCAGCTTAGGTCGCACGCTCCCACTCTTCTTC. Translation gives CASSLGRTLPLFF. The rearrangement links TRBV7-2 to TRBJ2-1; no firm D call. From germline, CDR1 is SGHTA and CDR2 FQGNSA. Trimming shortened V by 1 base and J by 16 bases, and 17 bases separated the two germline ends. This CDR3 is 13 amino acids long. The entire variable domain, with the rest obtained from reference TRBV7-2 and TRBJ2-1, is as follows: GAGVSQSPSNKVTEKGKDVELRCDPISGHTALYWYRQSLGQGLEFLIYFQGNSAPDKSGLPSDRFSAERTGGSVSTLTIQRTQQEDSAVYLCASSLGRTLPLFFGPGTRLTVL.

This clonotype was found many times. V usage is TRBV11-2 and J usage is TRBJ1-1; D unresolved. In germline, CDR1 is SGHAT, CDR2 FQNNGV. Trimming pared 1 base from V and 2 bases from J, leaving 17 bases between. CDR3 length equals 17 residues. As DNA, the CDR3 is TGTGCCAGCAGCTTAGTTAAGGTAATCCGGCGCAACACTGAAGCTTTCTTT. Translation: CASSLVKVIRRNTEAFF.

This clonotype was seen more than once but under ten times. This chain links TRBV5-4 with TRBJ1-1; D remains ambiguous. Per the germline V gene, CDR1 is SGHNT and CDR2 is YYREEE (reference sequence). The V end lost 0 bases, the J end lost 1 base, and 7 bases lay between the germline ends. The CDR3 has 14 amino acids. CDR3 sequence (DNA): TGTGCCAGCAGCTTGGGCGCCGGGAACACTGAAGCTTTCTTT. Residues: CASSLGAGNTEAFF.

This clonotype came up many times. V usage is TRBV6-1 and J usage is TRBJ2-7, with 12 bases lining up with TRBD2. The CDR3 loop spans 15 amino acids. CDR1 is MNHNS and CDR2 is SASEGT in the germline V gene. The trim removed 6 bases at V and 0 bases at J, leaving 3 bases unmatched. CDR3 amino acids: CASRRLAGASYEQYF. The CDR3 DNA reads TGTGCCAGCAGGAGACTAGCGGGAGCCTCCTACGAGCAGTACTTC.

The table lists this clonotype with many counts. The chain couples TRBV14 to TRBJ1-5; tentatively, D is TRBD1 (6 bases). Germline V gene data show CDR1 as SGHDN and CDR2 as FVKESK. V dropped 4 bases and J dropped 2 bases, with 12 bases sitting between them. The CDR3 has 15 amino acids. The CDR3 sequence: CASSRGGHGNQPQHF. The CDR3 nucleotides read TGTGCCAGCAGCCGGGGGGGCCACGGCAATCAGCCCCAGCATTTT.

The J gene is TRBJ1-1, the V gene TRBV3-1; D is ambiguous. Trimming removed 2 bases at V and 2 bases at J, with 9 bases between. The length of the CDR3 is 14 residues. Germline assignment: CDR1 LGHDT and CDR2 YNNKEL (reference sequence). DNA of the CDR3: TGTGCCAGCAGCCAACTACACCTCAACACTGAAGCTTTCTTT. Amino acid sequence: CASSQLHLNTEAFF.

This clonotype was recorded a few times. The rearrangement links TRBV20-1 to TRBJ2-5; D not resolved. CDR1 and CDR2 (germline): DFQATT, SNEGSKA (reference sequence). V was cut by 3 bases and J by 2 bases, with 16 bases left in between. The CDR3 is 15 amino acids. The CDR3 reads CSARGHIENQETQYF. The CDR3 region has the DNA TGCAGTGCTAGGGGCCATATCGAGAATCAAGAGACCCAGTACTTC.

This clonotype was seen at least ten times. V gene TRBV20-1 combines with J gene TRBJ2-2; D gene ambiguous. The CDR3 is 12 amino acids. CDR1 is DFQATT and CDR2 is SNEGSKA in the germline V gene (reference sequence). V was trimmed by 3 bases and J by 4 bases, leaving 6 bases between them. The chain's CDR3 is CSASPLTGELFF. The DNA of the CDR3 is TGCAGTGCTAGTCCCCTCACCGGGGAGCTGTTTTTT.

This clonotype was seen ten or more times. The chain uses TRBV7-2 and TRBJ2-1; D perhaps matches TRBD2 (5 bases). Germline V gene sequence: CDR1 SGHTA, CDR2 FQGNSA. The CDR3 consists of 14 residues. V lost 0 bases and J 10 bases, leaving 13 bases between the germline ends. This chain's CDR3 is CASSLASGGGEQFF. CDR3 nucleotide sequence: TGTGCCAGCAGCTTAGCGAGCGGAGGCGGGGAGCAGTTCTTC.

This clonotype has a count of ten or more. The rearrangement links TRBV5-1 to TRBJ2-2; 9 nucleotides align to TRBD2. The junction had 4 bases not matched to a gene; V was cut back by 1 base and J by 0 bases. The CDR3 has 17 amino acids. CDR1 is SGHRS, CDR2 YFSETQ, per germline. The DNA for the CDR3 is TGCGCCAGCAGCTTGACTAGCGGGCCAGCGAACACCGGGGAGCTGTTTTTT. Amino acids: CASSLTSGPANTGELFF. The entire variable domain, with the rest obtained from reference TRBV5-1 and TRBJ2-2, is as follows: KAGVTQTPRYLIKTRGQQVTLSCSPISGHRSVSWYQQTPGQGLQFLFEYFSETQRNKGNFPGRFSGRQFSNSRSEMNVSTLELGDSALYLCASSLTSGPANTGELFFGEGSRLTVL.